Detailed here is one T cell receptor (beta chain). This entry belongs to a study of T-cell reconstitution after alpha-beta-depleted transplantation in children. The germline V gene encodes CDR1 SGHRS and CDR2 YFSETQ. After removal of 3 bases from V and 1 base from J, the junction contained 5 bases not matched to a gene. The CDR3 is 15 residues long. Unique molecular identifiers were incorporated into the prepared TCRbeta library. TCRdb called the PCR reads again in MiXCR, with one record for every CDR3 protein. The sample has roughly 350,000 distinct CDR3 sequences; 10% to 13% are singletons. Sample: PBMCs from the stem cell graft donor, taken from the stem cell graft. The clonotype was recovered from a human donor who donated a stem cell graft to a child with acute lymphoblastic leukemia. This rearrangement joins TRBV5-1 to TRBJ2-5; 8 positions agree with TRBD2. The CDR3 coding sequence is TGCGCCAGCAGCTATCCTAGCGGGTCCCAAGAGACCCAGTACTTC. Translated, it gives CASSYPSGSQETQYF.